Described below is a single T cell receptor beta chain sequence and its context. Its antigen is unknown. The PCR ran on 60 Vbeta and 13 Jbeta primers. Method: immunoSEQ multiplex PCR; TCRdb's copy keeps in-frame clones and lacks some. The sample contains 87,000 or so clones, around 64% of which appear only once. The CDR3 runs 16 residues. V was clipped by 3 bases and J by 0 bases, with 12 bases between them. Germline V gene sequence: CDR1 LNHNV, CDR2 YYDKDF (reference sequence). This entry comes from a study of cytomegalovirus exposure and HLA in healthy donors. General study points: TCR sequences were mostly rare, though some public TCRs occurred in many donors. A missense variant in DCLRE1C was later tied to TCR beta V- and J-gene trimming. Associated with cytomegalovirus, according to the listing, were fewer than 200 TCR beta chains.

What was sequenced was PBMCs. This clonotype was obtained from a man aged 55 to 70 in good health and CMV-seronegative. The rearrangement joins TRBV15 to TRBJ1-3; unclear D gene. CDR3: CATSSNTAVSGNTIYF. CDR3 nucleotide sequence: TGTGCCACCAGCAGTAATACAGCCGTCTCTGGAAACACCATATATTTT. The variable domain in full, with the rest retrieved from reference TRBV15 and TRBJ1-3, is DAMVIQNPRYQVTQFGKPVTLSCSQTLNHNVMYWYQQKSSQAPKLLFHYYDKDFNNEADTPDNFQSRRPNTSFCFLDIRSPGLGDTAMYLCATSSNTAVSGNTIYFGEGSWLTVV.